This T cell receptor (beta chain) was sequenced during a study of technical replicates of blood from several donors. The assay was immunoSEQ multiplex PCR, and TCRdb's table has in-frame clones only and misses some. Of around 49,000 clones listed, around 95% are singletons. This CDR3 is built from 13 residues. Trimming removed 3 bases at V and 7 bases at J, with 10 bases between. CDR1 and CDR2 (germline): MNHEY, SMNVEV (reference sequence). The chain employs TRBV27 and TRBJ1-5, with D perhaps TRBD1 (5 bases). The sample taken for sequencing was T cells isolated from PBMCs. This receptor was identified in a human donor in good health. The CDR3 region is CASSFQGDQPQHF. CDR3 coding DNA: TGTGCCAGCAGTTTCCAGGGCGACCAGCCCCAGCATTTT.